Shown below are 3 T cell receptor beta chains from a single sample sequenced in a study of blood T cells in healthy people across ages. The authors ran a second PCR of 7 to 11 cycles using a sample-barcoded 5' primer and a J-beta primer mix. TCRdb independently ran MiXCR on the 5' RACE reads; one entry per CDR3 protein. The top ten clones hold 23% of a sample with 1.5 million to 2 million distinct CDR3 sequences, more than 35% of them seen once. The sample taken for sequencing was blood. The receptor set was obtained from a human donor in good health.

J is TRBJ2-4 and V is TRBV24-1; D is undetermined. The assigned J gene may be wrong: the sequence end matches TRBJ2-5 better. Germline V CDR1 and CDR2: KGHDR, SFDVKD. This CDR3 comprises 12 residues. The CDR3 DNA reads TGTGCCACCAGTGATCGTTCAGAGACCCAGTACTTC. As protein: CATSDRSETQYF.

Note on this clonotype: Because the CDR3 is missing its conserved closing phenylalanine or tryptophan, this is likely a read error. The chain is built from TRBV29-1 and TRBJ2-4, with a possible D match to TRBD1 (5 bases). The J call could be wrong; TRBJ2-7 is a better fit for the DNA end. CDR3 length equals 14 residues. Germline V gives CDR1 SQVTM, CDR2 ANQGSEA. CDR3 nucleotide sequence: TGCAGCGTTGAAGATCACACAGGAGCCTACGAGCAGTACTGC. Protein sequence: CSVEDHTGAYEQYC.

The CDR3: CASSPPTGFYNEQFF. CDR3 nucleotides: TGCGCCAGCAGCCCCCCAACGGGCTTCTACAATGAGCAGTTCTTC. The V gene is TRBV5-1, the J gene TRBJ2-1; D gene ambiguous. Trimming shortened V by 4 bases and J by 3 bases, and 14 bases separated the two germline ends. The CDR3 spans 15 residues. Germline values: CDR1 SGHRS, CDR2 YFSETQ.